This paragraph reports one TCR beta chain. What it binds is unknown. With survey level as its setting, the immunoSEQ assay was v3.0. The data were produced by immunoSEQ multiplex PCR, yet TCRdb's version contains in-frame clones alone and is incomplete. The sample lists 16,000 or so clones; around 80% were seen once. CDR1 is MNHNS, CDR2 SASEGT, per germline. The length of the CDR3 is 14 residues. V was shortened by 3 bases and J by 7 bases, with 13 bases between the two germline ends. The sample originates from a study of long-term antiretroviral therapy in people with HIV. Study outcomes and limitations: HIV repertoires showed narrower CDR3 length ranges than controls. Pre-ART expanded clones dominated the repertoire at every time point. Post-ART diversity increased but stayed below transplant donor controls.

This rearrangement joins TRBV6-1 to TRBJ1-5, with D uncertain. Specimen: unsorted PBMCs, collected 2.1 years after starting antiretroviral therapy. This clonotype was sampled from a middle-aged man with HIV. In DNA form, the CDR3 reads TGTGCCAGCAGTGAGTTTTTAACGGGGCAGCCCCAGCATTTT. Translation gives CASSEFLTGQPQHF.